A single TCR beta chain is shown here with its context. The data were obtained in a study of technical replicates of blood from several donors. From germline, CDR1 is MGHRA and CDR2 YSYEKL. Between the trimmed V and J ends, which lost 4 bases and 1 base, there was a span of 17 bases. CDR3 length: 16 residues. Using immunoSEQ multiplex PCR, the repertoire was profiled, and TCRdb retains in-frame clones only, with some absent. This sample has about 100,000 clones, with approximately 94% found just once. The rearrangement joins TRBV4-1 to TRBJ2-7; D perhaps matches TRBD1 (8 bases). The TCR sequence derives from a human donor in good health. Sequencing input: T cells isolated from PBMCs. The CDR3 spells CASSLGGTGVSYEQYF. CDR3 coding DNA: TGCGCCAGCAGCCTGGGAGGGACAGGCGTTTCCTACGAGCAGTACTTC.